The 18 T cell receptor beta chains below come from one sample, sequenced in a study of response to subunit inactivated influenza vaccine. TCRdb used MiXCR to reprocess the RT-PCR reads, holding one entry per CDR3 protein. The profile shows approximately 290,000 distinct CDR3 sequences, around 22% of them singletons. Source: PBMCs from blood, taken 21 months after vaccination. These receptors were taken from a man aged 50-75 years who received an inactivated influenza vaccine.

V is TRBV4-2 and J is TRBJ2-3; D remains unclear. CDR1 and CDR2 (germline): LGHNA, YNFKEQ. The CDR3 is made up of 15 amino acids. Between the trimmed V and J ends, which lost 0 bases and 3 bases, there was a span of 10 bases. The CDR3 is CASSQDVGVTDTQYF. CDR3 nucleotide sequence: TGTGCCAGCAGCCAAGATGTCGGTGTGACAGATACGCAGTATTTT.

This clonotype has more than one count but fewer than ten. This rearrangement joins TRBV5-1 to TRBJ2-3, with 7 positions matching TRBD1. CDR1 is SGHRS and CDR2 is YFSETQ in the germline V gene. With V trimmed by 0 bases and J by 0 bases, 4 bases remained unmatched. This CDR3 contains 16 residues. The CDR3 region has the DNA TGCGCCAGCAGCTTGGCGGGACAGTCTAGCACAGATACGCAGTATTTT. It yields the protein CASSLAGQSSTDTQYF.

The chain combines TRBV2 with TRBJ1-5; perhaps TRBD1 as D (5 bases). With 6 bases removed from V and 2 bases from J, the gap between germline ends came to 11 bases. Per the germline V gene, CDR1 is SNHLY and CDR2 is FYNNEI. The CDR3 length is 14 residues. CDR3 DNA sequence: TGTGCCAGCAGAGTACGGGGCGGCAATCAGCCCCAGCATTTT. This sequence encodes CASRVRGGNQPQHF. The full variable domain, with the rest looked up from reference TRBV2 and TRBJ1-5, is EPEVTQTPSHQVTQMGQEVILRCVPISNHLYFYWYRQILGQKVEFLVSFYNNEISEKSEIFDDQFSVERPDGSNFTLKIRSTKLEDSAMYFCASRVRGGNQPQHFGDGTRLSIL.

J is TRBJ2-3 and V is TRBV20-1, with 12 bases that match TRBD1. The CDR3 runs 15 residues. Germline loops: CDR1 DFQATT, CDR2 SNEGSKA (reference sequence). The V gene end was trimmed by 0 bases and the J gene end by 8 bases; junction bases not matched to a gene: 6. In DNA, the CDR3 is TGCAGTGCTAGAGATGGGACAGGGGGCGCGGTTACGCAGTATTTT. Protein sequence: CSARDGTGGAVTQYF.

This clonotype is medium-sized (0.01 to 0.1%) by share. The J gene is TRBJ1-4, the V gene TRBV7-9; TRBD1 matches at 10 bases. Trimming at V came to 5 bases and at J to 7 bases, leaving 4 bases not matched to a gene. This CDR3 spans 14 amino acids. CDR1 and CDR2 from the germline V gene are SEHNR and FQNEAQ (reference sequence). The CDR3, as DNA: TGTGCCAGCAGCCGGACAGGGGGTCGTGAAAAACTGTTTTTT. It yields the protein CASSRTGGREKLFF.

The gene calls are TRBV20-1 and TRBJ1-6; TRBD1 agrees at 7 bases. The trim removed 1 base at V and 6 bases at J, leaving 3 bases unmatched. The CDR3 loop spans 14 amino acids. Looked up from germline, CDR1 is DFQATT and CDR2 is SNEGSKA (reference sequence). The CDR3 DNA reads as TGCAGTGCTAGAGGACAGGGCGGTAATTCACCCCTCCACTTT. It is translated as CSARGQGGNSPLHF.

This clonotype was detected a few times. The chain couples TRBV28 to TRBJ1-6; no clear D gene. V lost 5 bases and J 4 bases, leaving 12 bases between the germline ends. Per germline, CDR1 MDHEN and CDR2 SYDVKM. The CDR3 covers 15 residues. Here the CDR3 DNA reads TGTGCCAGCAGTCGTCCCCGGGAGTATAATTCACCCCTCCACTTT. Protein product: CASSRPREYNSPLHF.

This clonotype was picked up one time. The CDR3 DNA reads TGTGCCAGCAGCTCGGACCTATTAGAGACCCAGTACTTC. Translating gives CASSSDLLETQYF. The chain links TRBV11-2 to TRBJ2-5, with no clear D. The CDR3 has 13 amino acids. Trimming stripped 4 bases from V and 4 bases from J, with 10 bases between. Germline V gene sequence: CDR1 SGHAT, CDR2 FQNNGV.

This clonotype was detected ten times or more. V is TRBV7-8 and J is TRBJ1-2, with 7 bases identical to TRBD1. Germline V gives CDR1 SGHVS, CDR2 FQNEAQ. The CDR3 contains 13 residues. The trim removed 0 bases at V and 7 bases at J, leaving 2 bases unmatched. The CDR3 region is CASSLAGGGGYTF. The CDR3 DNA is TGTGCCAGCAGCTTAGCAGGGGGCGGTGGCTACACCTTC.

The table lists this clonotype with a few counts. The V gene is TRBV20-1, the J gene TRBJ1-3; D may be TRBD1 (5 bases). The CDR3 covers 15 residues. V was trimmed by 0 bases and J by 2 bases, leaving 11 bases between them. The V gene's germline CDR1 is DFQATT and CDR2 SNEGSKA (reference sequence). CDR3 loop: CSARERDGAGNTIYF. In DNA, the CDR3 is TGCAGTGCTAGAGAGCGGGACGGCGCTGGAAACACCATATATTTT.

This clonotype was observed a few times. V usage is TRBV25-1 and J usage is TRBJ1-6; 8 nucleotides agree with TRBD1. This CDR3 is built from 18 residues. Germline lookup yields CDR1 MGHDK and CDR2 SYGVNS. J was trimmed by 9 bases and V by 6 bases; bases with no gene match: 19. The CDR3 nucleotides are TGTGCCAGCAGCGATGGACAGGGTATCCGACAGTTGAGTTCACCCCTCCACTTT. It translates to CASSDGQGIRQLSSPLHF.

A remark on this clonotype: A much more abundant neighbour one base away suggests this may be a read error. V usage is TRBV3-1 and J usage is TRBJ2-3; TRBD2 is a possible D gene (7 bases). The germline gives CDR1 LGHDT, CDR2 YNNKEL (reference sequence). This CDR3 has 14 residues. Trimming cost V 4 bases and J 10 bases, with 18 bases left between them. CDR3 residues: CASSPLRGGGAQYF. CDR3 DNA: TGTGCCAGCAGCCCGCTGAGGGGGGGCGGTGCGCAGTATTTT.

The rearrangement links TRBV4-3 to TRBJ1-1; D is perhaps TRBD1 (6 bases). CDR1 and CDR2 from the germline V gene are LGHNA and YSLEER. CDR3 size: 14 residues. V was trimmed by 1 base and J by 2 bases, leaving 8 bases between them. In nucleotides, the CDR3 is TGCGCCAGCAGCCAAGGGGACATAAACACTGAAGCTTTCTTT. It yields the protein CASSQGDINTEAFF.

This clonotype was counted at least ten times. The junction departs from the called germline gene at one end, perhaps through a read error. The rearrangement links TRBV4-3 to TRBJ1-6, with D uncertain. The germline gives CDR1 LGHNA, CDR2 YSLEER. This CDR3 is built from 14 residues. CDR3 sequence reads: CASSLRVANSPFHF. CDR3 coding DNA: TGCGCCAGCAGCCTTCGGGTCGCGAATTCACCCTTCCACTTT.

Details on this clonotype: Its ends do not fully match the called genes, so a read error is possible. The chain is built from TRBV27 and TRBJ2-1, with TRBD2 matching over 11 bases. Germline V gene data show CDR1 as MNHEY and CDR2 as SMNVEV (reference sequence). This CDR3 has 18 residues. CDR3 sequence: CASSNSGRGLISCNEQFF. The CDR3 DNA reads TGTGCCAGCAGCAATAGCGGGAGGGGGTTAATCTCCTGCAATGAGCAGTTCTTC.

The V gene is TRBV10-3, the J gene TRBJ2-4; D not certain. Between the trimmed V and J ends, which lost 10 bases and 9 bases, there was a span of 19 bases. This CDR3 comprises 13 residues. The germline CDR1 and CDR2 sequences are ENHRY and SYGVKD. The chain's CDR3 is CATLDGGVGIQYF. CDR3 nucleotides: TGTGCCACCTTGGACGGTGGGGTGGGCATTCAGTACTTC.

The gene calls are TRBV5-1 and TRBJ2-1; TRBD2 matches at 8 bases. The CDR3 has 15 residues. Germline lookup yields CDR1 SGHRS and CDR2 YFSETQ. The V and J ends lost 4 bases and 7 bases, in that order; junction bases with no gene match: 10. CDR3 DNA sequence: TGCGCCAGCAGCCCCGGGACTAGTGTTAGGAATGAGCAGTTCTTC. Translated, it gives CASSPGTSVRNEQFF.

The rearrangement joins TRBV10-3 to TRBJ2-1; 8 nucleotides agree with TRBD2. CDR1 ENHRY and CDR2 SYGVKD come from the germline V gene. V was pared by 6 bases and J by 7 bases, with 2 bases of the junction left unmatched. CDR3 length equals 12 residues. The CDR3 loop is CAIRGLGNEQFF. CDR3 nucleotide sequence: TGTGCCATCAGGGGACTAGGGAATGAGCAGTTCTTC.